A selection of T cell receptor beta chains follows, all from one sample in a study of blood T cells in healthy people across ages. TCRdb ran MiXCR on the 5' RACE reads and lists one entry per CDR3 protein. The profile shows approximately 820,000 distinct CDR3 sequences, under 45% of them singletons. Material: blood. The receptors derive from a man between 60 and 75 years old in good health. Both conserved end residues are part of each CDR3. The D gene is left open where the match is weak. A clone size is listed for some rows: how often the clone was seen (once, few, many), or a class if it is expanded.

TRBV20-1	TRBJ2-5	.	.	TGCAGTCTACCAATTGCAGACGGGGAGACCCAGTACTTC	CSLPIADGETQYF
TRBV11-2	TRBJ2-1	TRBD2	.	TGTGCCAGCAGCTTAAAACGGGGGGTGTCCTACAATGAGCAGTTCTTC	CASSLKRGVSYNEQFF
TRBV20-1	TRBJ2-7	.	.	TGCAGTGTCGGTGGGGGGGCGGGGACTGCCTACGAGCAGTACTTC	CSVGGGAGTAYEQYF
TRBV20-1	TRBJ2-7	.	.	TGCAGTGCCCCCGGACGGCTCGTAGATCACGAGCAGTACTTC	CSAPGRLVDHEQYF
TRBV6-1	TRBJ2-7	.	few	TGTGCCAGCTGGTCAGGCGGGCATTCGGAGCAGTACTTC	CASWSGGHSEQYF
TRBV6-2/TRBV6-3	TRBJ2-1	.	.	TGTGCCAGCAGTCGACCGACCGGACAGTCTTTCTACAATGAGCAGTTCTTC	CASSRPTGQSFYNEQFF
TRBV29-1	TRBJ2-2	.	.	TGCAGCGTTGATTGGGGCACCGGGGAGCTGTTTTTT	CSVDWGTGELFF
TRBV3-1	TRBJ2-1	.	few	TGTGCCAGCAGCCAAAACCGGATCAATGAGCAGTTCTTC	CASSQNRINEQFF
TRBV7-2	TRBJ2-7	TRBD1	.	TGTGCCAACAGCTTAGGACAGGGGGCCTACGAGCAGTACTTC	CANSLGQGAYEQYF
TRBV6-5	TRBJ1-1	TRBD1	.	TGTGCCAGCAGTCCAGGACAGGGATCGGCAACGACTGAAGCTTTCTTT	CASSPGQGSATTEAFF
TRBV7-2	TRBJ2-3	.	.	TGTGCCAGCAGCTTAGGTTTGGGGCGAAGCACAGATACGCAGTATTTT	CASSLGLGRSTDTQYF
TRBV20-1	TRBJ2-4	.	.	TGCAGCGCGGAGCTGGGCCCAGCAAACATTCAGTACTTC	CSAELGPANIQYF
TRBV5-5	TRBJ1-5	.	.	TGTGCCAGCAGCCCTGGACAGACCTACAATCAGCCCCAGCATTTT	CASSPGQTYNQPQHF
TRBV2	TRBJ2-1	.	few	TGTGCCAGCAGTGACAGGGCTATTGCCAATGAGCAGTTCTTC	CASSDRAIANEQFF
TRBV5-1	TRBJ2-3	.	few	TGCGCCAGCAGCTTGCTGTACACAGATACGCAGTATTTT	CASSLLYTDTQYF
TRBV11-2	TRBJ1-1	.	once	TGTGCCAGCAGCTTGGGGCCGGGGGCCACGCAGGAAGCTTTCTTT	CASSLGPGATQEAFF
TRBV29-1	TRBJ2-3	.	.	TGCAGCGTTGCCGGACAGCTAACTAGCACTAGCACAGATACGCAGTATTTT	CSVAGQLTSTSTDTQYF
TRBV14	TRBJ2-5	.	once	TGTGCCAGCAGCCAACAGGCGGCCCACTACAATGAGCAGTACTTC	CASSQQAAHYNEQYF
TRBV4-1	TRBJ2-3	.	.	TGCGCCAGCAGCCAACGGATGAGCACAGATACGCAGTATTTT	CASSQRMSTDTQYF
TRBV7-9	TRBJ2-4	.	.	TGTGCCAGCAGCATAACCGACAGTCGGGATTTTATTCAGTACTTC	CASSITDSRDFIQYF
TRBV6-5	TRBJ1-2	TRBD1	many	TGTGCCAGCAGTACTAATTCCGGGACAGGGGATCCCAACTATGGCTACACCTTC	CASSTNSGTGDPNYGYTF
TRBV5-1	TRBJ1-1	.	.	TGCGCCAGCAGCTTGGATCGGGGGCTGGCTTTCTTT	CASSLDRGLAFF
TRBV2	TRBJ1-1	.	.	TGTGCCAGCAGGGTGTACAGCACTGAAGCTTTCTTT	CASRVYSTEAFF
TRBV30	TRBJ2-5	.	.	TGTGCCTGGAGTGTTACTAGTAGCAATGAGCAGTACTTC	CAWSVTSSNEQYF
TRBV11-2	TRBJ2-7	.	few	TGTGCCAGCAGCAATTTTCAGGGTGTTGGGGGAGACGAGCAGTACTTC	CASSNFQGVGGDEQYF
TRBV12-3/TRBV12-4	TRBJ1-6	.	few	TGTGCCAGCAGTGTGGGGGGGGGGTCACCCCTCCACTTT	CASSVGGGSPLHF
TRBV12-3/TRBV12-4	TRBJ1-5	.	few	TGTGCCAGCAGCGGGACCCTGGGTAATCAGCCCCAGCATTTT	CASSGTLGNQPQHF
TRBV20-1	TRBJ1-2	TRBD1	few	TGCAGTGCCCTAACCGGCAGGGGGCATGGCTACACCTTC	CSALTGRGHGYTF
TRBV27	TRBJ2-1	.	.	TGTGCCAGCGGGGGACCGAACAATGAGCAGTTCTTC	CASGGPNNEQFF
TRBV6-2/TRBV6-3	TRBJ2-1	.	.	TGTGCCAGCAGTTACTGGGCAGAAAGCAATGAGCAGTTCTTC	CASSYWAESNEQFF
TRBV7-9	TRBJ2-1	.	.	TGTGCCAGCAGCTTAGCTTCCGAGTTTCTTCAGGGGAGGGTGCACAATGAGCAGTTCTTC	CASSLASEFLQGRVHNEQFF
TRBV7-6	TRBJ2-7	.	few	TGTGCCAGCAGCCAACCCGACAGATCCTACGAGCAGTACTTC	CASSQPDRSYEQYF
TRBV14	TRBJ1-4	.	.	TGTGCCAGCAGCCAAGAAGCAGAACTTAGCTTCAATGAAAAACTGTTTTTT	CASSQEAELSFNEKLFF
TRBV7-3	TRBJ2-2	.	.	TGTGCCAGCAGCTTAGATCCTCCGGGGATCGGGGAGCTGTTTTTT	CASSLDPPGIGELFF
TRBV11-2	TRBJ2-5	.	.	TGTGCCAGCAGCGCCACGACAGAGACCCAGTACTTC	CASSATTETQYF
TRBV25-1	TRBJ1-2	.	.	TGTGCCAACTTAGACAGAAGCGGCTACACCTTC	CANLDRSGYTF
TRBV11-2	TRBJ2-5	.	.	TGTGCCAGCAGCTTGTACGCTTCGGCGGAGACCCAGTACTTC	CASSLYASAETQYF
TRBV9	TRBJ2-5	.	.	TGTGCCAGCAGCCCCTTCCGGGACTCCGCCTGGGAGACCCAGTACTTC	CASSPFRDSAWETQYF
TRBV6-2/TRBV6-3	TRBJ2-3	TRBD1	.	TGTGCCAGCAGTCGAACCATCGGACAGGGTCTTTCCACAGATACGCAGTATTTT	CASSRTIGQGLSTDTQYF
TRBV20-1	TRBJ2-7	.	few	TGCAGTGCTAGAGATCAGGAGGGCTACGAGCAGTACTTC	CSARDQEGYEQYF
TRBV6-5	TRBJ2-7	.	.	TGTGCCAGCCCCAGGCATGTTTCCTACGAGCAGTACTTC	CASPRHVSYEQYF
TRBV20-1	TRBJ2-5	.	.	TGCAGTGCTCGTAAGGGTGGGTGGGAAGAGACCCAGTACTTC	CSARKGGWEETQYF
TRBV5-1	TRBJ2-5	.	.	TGCGCCAGCAGCGGGATAGGGACAGAGACCCAGTACTTC	CASSGIGTETQYF
TRBV29-1	TRBJ1-1	.	.	TGCAGCGCGAGTGCAGGGACCGAAGCTTTCTTT	CSASAGTEAFF
TRBV15	TRBJ2-3	TRBD1	.	TGTGCCACCAGCAGACGCGACAGGGGTCCAGATACGCAGTATTTT	CATSRRDRGPDTQYF
TRBV7-2	TRBJ2-1	TRBD2	.	TGTGCCAGCAGCCCTCTTGTGAATAGCGGGGGTCCGACCGGTGAGCAGTTCTTC	CASSPLVNSGGPTGEQFF
TRBV6-2/TRBV6-3	TRBJ2-4	.	.	TGTGCCAGCAGGAGACTAGGGGGGCGGAACATTCAGTACTTC	CASRRLGGRNIQYF
TRBV6-2/TRBV6-3	TRBJ2-5	TRBD2	.	TGTGCCATCCAGCGGGGGGGCTTGGAGACCCAGTACTTC	CAIQRGGLETQYF
TRBV28	TRBJ2-1	TRBD2	once	TGTGCCAGCAGTTTAGGAGCGGGGGGATCTACTTGGAATGAGCAGTTCTTC	CASSLGAGGSTWNEQFF
TRBV10-2	TRBJ2-3	.	.	TGCGCCAGCAGTGACCACGATAATACGCAGTATTTT	CASSDHDNTQYF
TRBV5-1	TRBJ1-4	TRBD1	few	TGCGCCTCACGGACAGGACCCATGACTGAAGAAAAACTGTTTTTT	CASRTGPMTEEKLFF
TRBV27	TRBJ2-7	TRBD1	few	TGTGCCAGCAGTTCAACGGACAGGGGTATTACCTACGAGCAGTACTTC	CASSSTDRGITYEQYF
TRBV18	TRBJ2-5	.	.	TGTGCCAGCTCACTCTCGATAAACCAAGAGACCCAGTACTTC	CASSLSINQETQYF
TRBV27	TRBJ2-7	TRBD1	.	TGTGCTACCAGGGGCCAGGGGGTGGACGAGCAGTACTTC	CATRGQGVDEQYF
TRBV6-5	TRBJ1-2	TRBD1	.	TGTGCCTGCAGCTCGACAGGGTACTATGGCTACACCTTC	CACSSTGYYGYTF
TRBV20-1	TRBJ1-5	.	.	TGCAGTGCGGAGGCAGGGAGCAATCAGCCCCAGCATTTT	CSAEAGSNQPQHF
TRBV29-1	TRBJ1-2	.	few	TGCAGCGCCACCCACCGTCGTGGCTACACCTTC	CSATHRRGYTF
TRBV6-1	TRBJ2-3	.	.	TGTGCCAGCAACGACGGGACAACCGGGACGAACACAGATACGCAGTATTTT	CASNDGTTGTNTDTQYF